The clone carrying this TCR beta chain came up a few times. The investigators reverse transcribed all of the isolated RNA, so they sequenced expressed TCRB transcripts. The table came from immunoSEQ multiplex PCR; TCRdb's copy has only in-frame clones and leaves some out. The data contain 90,000 to 110,000 clones, under 40% of them seen just once; the ten biggest clones take up roughly 0.059%. These data belong to a study of beta chain features in type 1 diabetes. The CDR3 is made up of 13 amino acids. Per germline, CDR1 MDHEN and CDR2 SYDVKM. Unmatched junction bases numbered 10, after V lost 10 bases and J lost 4 bases.

V is TRBV28 and J is TRBJ2-7, with 7 bases lining up with TRBD2. This clonotype was sampled from a woman aged 18-29 years in good health. The sample consisted of stem cell memory CD4+ T cells from blood. CDR3 DNA sequence: TGTGCCACCAATTCGGGACTAATATACGAGCAGTACTTC. Protein sequence: CATNSGLIYEQYF.